This paragraph reports one TCR beta chain. Its specific antigen is unknown. Base qualities are not recorded, but no much larger clone differs from it by a single base. The CDR3 goes from the cysteine to the phenylalanine over 12 residues. The kept DNA is CDR3 alone, 36 bases in frame from the first base. The CDR1 and CDR2 encoded by the germline V gene (reference sequence) are GTSNPN and SVGIG. V drops 4 bases and J drops 5 bases, leaving 11 bases in between. The data are from a study of shared clonotypes between healthy human individuals (dated by TCRdb to about 2020). Background for the entire study: Three men and two women, aged 18 to 49 years, made up the cohort. To increase sequencing depth and limit assay-specific biases, TCR repertoire library preparation and sequencing were carried out by different laboratories using diverse techniques. To estimate repertoire size and how much clonotype sharing occurs between individuals, the study deeply sequenced the blood TCR repertoires of several healthy adults. Per donor, three plates each were used for CD4 naive and CD4 memory, two for CD8 naive, and one for CD8 memory. Each donor's leukapheresis produced roughly between roughly 0.85 and 10 billion PBMCs.

Using the deep immunoSEQ assay, TCR CDR3 regions were amplified from genomic DNA by multiplex PCR. Extracted genomic DNA from each cell subset was spread evenly across all wells of several immunoSEQ 96-well plates, with each plate serving as a replicate. For sorted subsets, approximately 200 ng of genomic DNA, equivalent to 25,000 to 30,000 T cell genomes, went into each replicate PCR. The purified libraries were quantified using a Qubit 3.0 fluorometer, sized with a Bioanalyzer 2100, and then quantified again using the KAPA Library Quantification kit. Every immunoSEQ 96-well plate was sequenced on a dedicated single-read 150-cycle Illumina NextSeq 550 flow cell. Regarding the original processing steps: Because the immunoSEQ output included only junctional sequences and no quality scores, the filtering could not be the same as the filtering used for full-length reads. Sequences were annotated with PyIR, a Python wrapper for IgBLAST v1.9, and V/J genes and CDR3 were assigned using IMGT germline references. Reads were filtered out if the reads had weak V/J assignments (E-value above 1e-6), no CDR3, stop codons, out-of-frame junctions, or ambiguous translated residues. V3J clonotypes were defined as sequences sharing an identical inferred V gene, J gene, and CDR3 amino acid sequence. The percentage overlap between two repertoires was calculated by dividing the number of shared unique clonotypes by the size of the smaller repertoire. RTK rarefaction, the Chao1 estimator, and Recon v2.1 estimates of unobserved clonotypes were used to assess repertoire richness. Generation probabilities for all TCRbeta clonotypes obtained by the gDNA method from a few donors were computed using OLGA. The immuneACCESS repertoire file appears here via TCRdb, limited to in-frame rearrangements. These files lack a portion of the clones; in checked studies, under half of the deficit traces to unresolved V genes, and the cause of the others is not known. The V and J calls and clone size are taken from that table; D and trimming were inferred from the DNA. Across this sample there are some 2,500,000 clones, with 85% to 95% seen only once. The ten most abundant clones make up 0.37% of the sample.

The donors were healthy, HIV-negative adults who had no recently reported acute infections or vaccinations. Every donor was a Caucasian adult living in Nashville, Tennessee, USA. CD4+ T cells were enriched by magnetic negative selection; naive cells were then positively selected on CD45RA, and the negative fraction formed the memory subset. Blood was obtained by leukapheresis, after which PBMCs were separated by Ficoll-Histopaque density gradient centrifugation and cryopreserved in liquid nitrogen vapor phase. Purity and quantity of every magnetically sorted T cell population were checked by analytical flow cytometry. Genomic DNA was isolated from each sorted fraction and quantified by UV absorbance on a Nanodrop 2000c. On the study overall, not on this receptor specifically: Compared with non-shared clonotypes, the clonotypes found in all four sorted-subset donors had higher generation probabilities. Sampling was restricted to blood, and TCR repertoires in tissues likely differ from the TCR repertoires found in blood. Pairwise subsampling indicated that sequencing depth was expected to affect the degree of clonotype sharing among donors. Incomplete sequencing was indicated by rarefaction of sorted-subset datasets, despite the large sequencing depth. Because the study included a small number of donors, the genetic and exposure-history diversity represented was limited. Naive subsets generally had larger estimated clonotype richness than memory subsets. When a handful of donors were compared, the shared fraction of clonotypes was about 5.4% for naive CD4, about 4% for naive CD8, 2% to 2.5% for memory CD4, and around 0.37% for memory CD8.

The chain joins TRBV30 to TRBJ1-2; TRBD1 is perhaps the D gene, given 5 matching bases. The specimen was naive CD4+ T cells from PBMCs. Taken with the paper, the label for cell subset or site translates to: CD45RA+ positively selected. The TCR was taken from a young man in good health. Some clones in this sample may be carry-over from other donors' samples. The nucleotide sequence is given as TGTGCCTGGACCTATCAGGGTTATGGCTACACCTTC. It encodes CAWTYQGYGYTF. Reference TRBV30 and TRBJ1-2 genes cover what lies past the CDR3, so the full variable domain is SQTIHQWPATLVQPVGSPLSLECTVEGTSNPNLYWYRQAAGRGLQLLFYSVGIGQISSEVPQNLSASRPQDRQFILSSKKLLLSDSGFYLCAWTYQGYGYTFGSGTRLTVV.